This T cell receptor (beta chain) appears in the sequencing data of a study of blood T cell repertoires in COVID-19. Across the study: The United States, Italy and Spain supplied acute and convalescent COVID-19 samples. PBMCs, B-cell-depleted T cells, or T cells were the source of the cDNA or gDNA that made up the material.

In the original processing: Scientists estimated how many nucleated cells there were by amplifying reference gene primers. The data were produced by immunoSEQ multiplex PCR, yet TCRdb's version contains in-frame clones alone and is incomplete. V, J and clone size derive from that table, while D and trimming were established from the DNA sequence. The table shows more than 80,000 clones, with around 88% occurring only once. Seattle's cohort entered during active infection and was followed longitudinally. This clone has a count of ten or more. CDR3 length: 14 amino acids. The V gene's germline CDR1 is SGHDN and CDR2 FVKESK. The V end lost 4 bases, the J end lost 7 bases, and 11 bases lay between the germline ends.

Sequencing was performed on peripheral blood. The TCR was taken from a woman aged 60-75 years with COVID-19, enrolled during active disease. V usage is TRBV14 and J usage is TRBJ1-6; weak D call: TRBD1 (5 bases). The CDR3 loop is CASSRGLRNSPLHF. The CDR3 DNA reads as TGTGCCAGCAGCCGGGGACTGAGAAATTCACCCCTCCACTTT.